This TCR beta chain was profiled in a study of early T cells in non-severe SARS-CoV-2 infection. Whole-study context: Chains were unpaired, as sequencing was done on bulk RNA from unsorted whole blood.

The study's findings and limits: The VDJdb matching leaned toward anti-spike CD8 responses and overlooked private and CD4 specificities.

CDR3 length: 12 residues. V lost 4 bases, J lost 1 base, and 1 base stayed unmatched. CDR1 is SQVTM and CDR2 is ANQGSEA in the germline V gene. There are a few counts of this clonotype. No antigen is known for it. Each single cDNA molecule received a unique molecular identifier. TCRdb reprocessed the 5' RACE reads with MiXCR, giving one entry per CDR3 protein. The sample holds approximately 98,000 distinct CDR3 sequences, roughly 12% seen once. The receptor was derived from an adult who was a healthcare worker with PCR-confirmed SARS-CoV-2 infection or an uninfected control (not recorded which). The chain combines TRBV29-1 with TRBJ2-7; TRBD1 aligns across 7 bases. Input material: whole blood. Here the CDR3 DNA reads TGCAGCGTTGTACAGGGGTCCTACGAGCAGTACTTC. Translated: CSVVQGSYEQYF.